This T cell receptor (beta chain) came from a study of blood T cell repertoires in COVID-19. This CDR3 region has 13 residues. J was trimmed by 5 bases and V by 5 bases; bases with no gene match: 5. CDR1 SGHTA and CDR2 FQGNSA come from the germline V gene. Authors' methods: The authors estimated nucleated cell counts from reference gene primer amplification. Only in-frame clones appear in the TCRdb table, and some are missing; sequencing was by immunoSEQ multiplex PCR. V, J and clone size reflect that table, while D and trimming were determined from the DNA. In the table there are tens of thousands of clones, under 80% of which are singletons.

V is TRBV7-2 and J is TRBJ1-1, with 7 bases lining up with TRBD1. Sequencing was performed on peripheral blood. This sequence was found in a human donor in a cohort sampled during active COVID-19. The CDR3 bases are TGTGCCAGCAGCACCCGGACAGGTACTGAAGCTTTCTTT. Residues: CASSTRTGTEAFF.